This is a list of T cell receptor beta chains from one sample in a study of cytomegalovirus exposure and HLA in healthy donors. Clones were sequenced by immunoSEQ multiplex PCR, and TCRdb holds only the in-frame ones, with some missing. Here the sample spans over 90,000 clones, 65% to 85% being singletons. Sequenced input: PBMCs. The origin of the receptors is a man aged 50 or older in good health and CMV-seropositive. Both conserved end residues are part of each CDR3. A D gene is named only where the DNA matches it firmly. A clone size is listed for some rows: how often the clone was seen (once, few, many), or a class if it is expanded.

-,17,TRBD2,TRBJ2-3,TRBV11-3,CASSLELAGGLTDTQYF,TGTGCCAGCAGCTTAGAACTAGCGGGAGGGTTAACAGATACGCAGTATTTT
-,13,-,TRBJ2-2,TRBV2,CASTIGGTGELFF,TGTGCCAGCACCATAGGAGGTACCGGGGAGCTGTTTTTT
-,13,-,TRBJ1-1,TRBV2,CASLEDRGTEAFF,TGTGCCAGCCTCGAGGATCGGGGAACTGAAGCTTTCTTT
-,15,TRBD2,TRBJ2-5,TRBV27,CASSGLAGVQETQYF,TGTGCCAGCAGTGGACTAGCGGGAGTACAGGAGACCCAGTACTTC
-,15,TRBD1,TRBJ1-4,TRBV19,CASSATGDLNEKLFF,TGTGCCAGTAGTGCCACAGGGGACCTTAATGAAAAACTGTTTTTT
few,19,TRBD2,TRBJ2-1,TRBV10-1,CASSETGLAGASSYNEQFF,TGCGCCAGCAGTGAGACGGGACTAGCGGGAGCTAGCTCCTACAATGAGCAGTTCTTC
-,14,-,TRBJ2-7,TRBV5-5,CASTPMGLSYEQYF,TGTGCCAGCACCCCTATGGGCCTTTCCTACGAGCAGTACTTC
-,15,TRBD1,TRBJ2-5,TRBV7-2,CASSRRTGAEETQYF,TGTGCCAGCAGCCGACGGACAGGGGCCGAAGAGACCCAGTACTTC
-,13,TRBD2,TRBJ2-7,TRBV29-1,CSVGDSGAGEQYF,TGCAGCGTTGGGGATAGCGGGGCCGGAGAGCAGTACTTC
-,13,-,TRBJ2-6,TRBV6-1,CATEAVGANVLTF,TGTGCCACCGAGGCGGTCGGGGCCAACGTCCTGACTTTC
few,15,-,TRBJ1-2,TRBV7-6,CASSLYEASNYGYTF,TGTGCCAGCAGCTTGTACGAGGCGTCTAACTATGGCTACACCTTC
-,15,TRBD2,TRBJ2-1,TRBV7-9,CASSLVVGGPNEQFF,TGTGCCAGCAGCTTAGTTGTGGGAGGGCCGAATGAGCAGTTCTTC
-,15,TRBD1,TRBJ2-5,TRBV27,CASSIGTGGIETQYF,TGTGCCAGCAGTATCGGGACAGGGGGCATTGAGACCCAGTACTTC
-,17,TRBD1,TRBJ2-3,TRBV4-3,CASSQESGGGGADTQYF,TGCGCCAGCAGCCAAGAGTCAGGGGGCGGAGGGGCAGATACGCAGTATTTT
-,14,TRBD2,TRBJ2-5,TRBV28,CASSPSLGGRDQYF,TGTGCCAGCAGTCCCTCGTTGGGCGGGAGGGACCAGTACTTC
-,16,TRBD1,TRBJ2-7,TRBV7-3,CASSSTPQGALDEQYF,TGTGCCAGCAGCTCCACACCTCAGGGGGCTCTGGACGAGCAGTACTTC
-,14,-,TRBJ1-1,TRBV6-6,CASSRTDGRTEAFF,TGTGCCAGCAGTAGGACAGACGGCCGCACTGAAGCTTTCTTT
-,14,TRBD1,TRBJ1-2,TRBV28,CASSAGDRTYGYTF,TGTGCCAGCAGTGCCGGGGACAGGACCTATGGCTACACCTTC
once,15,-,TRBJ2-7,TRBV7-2,CASSSRDIDRYEQYF,TGTGCCAGCAGCTCCCGGGACATCGATCGCTACGAGCAGTACTTC
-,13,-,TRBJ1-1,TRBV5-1,CASSLALNTEAFF,TGCGCCAGCAGCTTGGCCTTGAACACTGAAGCTTTCTTT
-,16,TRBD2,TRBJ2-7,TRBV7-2,CASSLDGGRSLYEQYF,TGTGCCAGCAGCTTAGACGGCGGGAGAAGTCTCTACGAGCAGTACTTC
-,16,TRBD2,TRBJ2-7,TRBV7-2,CASSLGFTGGPYEQYF,TGTGCCAGCAGCTTAGGGTTCACGGGAGGGCCCTACGAGCAGTACTTC
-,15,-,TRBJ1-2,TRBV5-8,CASSLIEGQGNGYTF,TGTGCCAGCAGCCTTATTGAGGGGCAGGGGAATGGCTACACCTTC
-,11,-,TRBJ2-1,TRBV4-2,CASSLQNEQFF,TGTGCCAGCAGCCTTCAGAATGAGCAGTTCTTC
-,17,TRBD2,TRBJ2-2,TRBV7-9,CSSSPKRGLAGTGELFF,TGTTCCAGCAGCCCAAAGAGGGGACTAGCGGGTACCGGGGAGCTGTTTTTT
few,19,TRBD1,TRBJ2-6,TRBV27,CASSFPTDRPRSGANVLTF,TGTGCCAGCAGTTTCCCAACGGACAGGCCGAGGTCTGGGGCCAACGTCCTGACTTTC
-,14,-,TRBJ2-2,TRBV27,CASTDRPHTGELFF,TGTGCCAGCACCGACAGGCCCCACACCGGGGAGCTGTTTTTT
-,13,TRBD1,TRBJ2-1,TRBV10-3,CAIGQGAGNEQFF,TGTGCCATAGGACAGGGGGCGGGAAATGAGCAGTTCTTC
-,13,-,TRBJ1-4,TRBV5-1,CASSVGAREKLFF,TGCGCCAGCAGTGTGGGGGCAAGAGAAAAACTGTTTTTT
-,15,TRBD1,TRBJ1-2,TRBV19,CASSTATGGSSGYTF,TGTGCCAGTAGTACAGCCACAGGGGGCTCAAGTGGCTACACCTTC
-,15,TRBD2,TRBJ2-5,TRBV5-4,CASSLSGRGTETQYF,TGTGCCAGCAGCTTAAGCGGGAGAGGCACAGAGACCCAGTACTTC
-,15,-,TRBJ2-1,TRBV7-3,CASSLRHSSYNEQFF,TGTGCCAGCAGCTTAAGACATAGCTCCTACAATGAGCAGTTCTTC
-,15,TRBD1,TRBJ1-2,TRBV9,CASSVGAETGVGYTF,TGTGCCAGCAGCGTAGGGGCTGAGACAGGGGTTGGCTACACCTTC
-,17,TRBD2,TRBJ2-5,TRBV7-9,CASSAKTGLGRGETQYF,TGTGCCAGCAGCGCAAAGACGGGACTAGGGAGGGGGGAGACCCAGTACTTC
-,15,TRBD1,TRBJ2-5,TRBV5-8,CASSLEGASQETQYF,TGTGCCAGCAGCTTGGAGGGGGCGTCCCAAGAGACCCAGTACTTC
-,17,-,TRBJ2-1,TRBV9,CASSPRTATSTYNEQFF,TGTGCCAGCAGCCCTCGGACTGCTACTTCTACCTACAATGAGCAGTTCTTC
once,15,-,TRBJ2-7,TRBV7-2,CASSLGRRSLYEQYF,TGTGCCAGCAGCTTAGGCAGGCGTTCCCTCTACGAGCAGTACTTC
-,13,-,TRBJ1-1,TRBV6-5,CASSRDYNTEAFF,TGTGCCAGCAGTCGGGATTACAACACTGAAGCTTTCTTT
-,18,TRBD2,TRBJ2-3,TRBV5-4,CASSLDGSGRTLPDTQYF,TGTGCCAGCAGCTTGGACGGTAGCGGGAGGACTCTGCCAGATACGCAGTATTTT
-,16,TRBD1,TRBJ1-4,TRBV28,CASSLLLQGANEKLFF,TGTGCCAGCAGTCTATTGTTACAGGGGGCGAACGAAAAACTGTTTTTT
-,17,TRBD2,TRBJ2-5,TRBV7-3,CASSLKGTSGKQETQYF,TGTGCCAGCAGCTTAAAAGGGACTAGCGGGAAACAAGAGACCCAGTACTTC
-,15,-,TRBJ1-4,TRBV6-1,CASSEMAGIREKLFF,TGTGCCAGCAGTGAGATGGCAGGGATAAGAGAAAAACTGTTTTTT
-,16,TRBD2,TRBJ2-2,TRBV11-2,CASSLSGRAGTGELFF,TGTGCCAGCAGCTTATCCGGGAGGGCCGGGACCGGGGAGCTGTTTTTT
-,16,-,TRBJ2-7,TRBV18,CASSPPLEGKIYEQYF,TGTGCCAGCTCACCACCCTTAGAGGGAAAAATTTACGAGCAGTACTTC
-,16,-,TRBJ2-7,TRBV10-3,CAISAPGEGMTYEQYF,TGTGCCATCAGTGCTCCAGGGGAGGGGATGACCTACGAGCAGTACTTC
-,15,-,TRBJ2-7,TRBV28,CASSGTGSSSYEQYF,TGTGCCAGCAGTGGAACAGGGTCCAGCTCCTACGAGCAGTACTTC
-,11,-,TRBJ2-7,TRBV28,CASSQTYEQYF,TGTGCCAGCAGCCAGACCTACGAGCAGTACTTC
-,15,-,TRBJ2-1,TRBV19,CASSPRRASYNEQFF,TGTGCCAGTAGTCCCCGGAGGGCAAGTTACAATGAGCAGTTCTTC
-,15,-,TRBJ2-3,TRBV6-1,CASSEDYTGTDTQYF,TGTGCCAGCAGTGAAGACTATACGGGCACAGATACGCAGTATTTT
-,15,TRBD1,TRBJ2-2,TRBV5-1,CASSMGQENTGELFF,TGCGCCAGCAGCATGGGACAGGAGAACACCGGGGAGCTGTTTTTT